This TCR beta chain was found in a study of Tregs in tolerant kidney transplant recipients. Recipients received nonmyeloablative bone marrow transplants from related graft donors, with transient mixed chimerism. Remarks on this clone: No antigen is known for it. The CDR3 end falls 3 residues outside the read, so it is completed with the germline J gene.

Only in-frame clones appear in the TCRdb table, and some are missing; sequencing was by immunoSEQ multiplex PCR. This sample's table has tens of thousands of clones. Points from the study as a whole: This study did not directly address biological reproducibility. Few patients were studied, so findings need validation in larger groups.

Germline assignment: CDR1 LGHDT and CDR2 YNNKEL (reference sequence). V dropped 0 bases and J dropped 6; count of bases not matched to a gene: 1. CDR3 length: 15 amino acids. The sequencing used CD4+ T cells from blood (PBMCs), collected 24 months after the transplant. The chain is built from TRBV3-1 (or the pseudogene TRBV3-2) and TRBJ2-1, with 11 bases aligning to TRBD2. The source is a human patient who received a combined kidney and bone marrow transplant. Some T cells may be supplied by the graft donor. CDR3 sequence: CASSQEGLAANEQFF. The part of the CDR3 DNA that was read is TGTGCCAGCAGCCAAGAGGGACTAGCGGCCAATGAG.